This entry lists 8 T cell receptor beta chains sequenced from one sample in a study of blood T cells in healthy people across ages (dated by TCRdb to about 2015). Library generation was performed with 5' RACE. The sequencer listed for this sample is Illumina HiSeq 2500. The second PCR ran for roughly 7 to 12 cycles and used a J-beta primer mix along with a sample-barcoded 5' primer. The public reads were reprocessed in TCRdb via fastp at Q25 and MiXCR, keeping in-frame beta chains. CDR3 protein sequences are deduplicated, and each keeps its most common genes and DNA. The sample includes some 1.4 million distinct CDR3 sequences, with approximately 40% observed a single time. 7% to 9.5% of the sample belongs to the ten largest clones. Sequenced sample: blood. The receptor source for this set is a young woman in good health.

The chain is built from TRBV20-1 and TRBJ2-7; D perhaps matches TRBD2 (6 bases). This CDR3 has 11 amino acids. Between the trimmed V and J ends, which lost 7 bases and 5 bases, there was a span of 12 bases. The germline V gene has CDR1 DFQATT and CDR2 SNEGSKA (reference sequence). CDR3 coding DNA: TGCAGTGGAAACGGGAGAAACGAGCAGTACTTC. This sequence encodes CSGNGRNEQYF.

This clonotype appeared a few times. The DNA of the CDR3 is TGCGCCAGCAGACTCGTTGAAATCACAGATACGCAGTATTTT. Residues: CASRLVEITDTQYF. The chain combines TRBV5-1 with TRBJ2-3, with no clear D. The CDR3 contains 14 residues. The V end was cut by 5 bases, the J end by 2 bases, with 12 bases between. Germline V gene sequence: CDR1 SGHRS, CDR2 YFSETQ.

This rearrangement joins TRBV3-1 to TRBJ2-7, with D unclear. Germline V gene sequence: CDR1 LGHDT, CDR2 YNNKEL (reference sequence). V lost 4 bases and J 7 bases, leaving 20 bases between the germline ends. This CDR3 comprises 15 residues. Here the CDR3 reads CASSPYIGSYNEQYF. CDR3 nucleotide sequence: TGTGCCAGCAGCCCCTATATAGGATCCTACAATGAGCAGTACTTC.

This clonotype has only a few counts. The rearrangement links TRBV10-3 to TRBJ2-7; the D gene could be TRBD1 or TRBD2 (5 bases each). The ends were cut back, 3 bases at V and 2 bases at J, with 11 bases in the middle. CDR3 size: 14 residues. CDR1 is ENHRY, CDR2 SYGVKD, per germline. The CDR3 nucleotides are TGTGCCATCAGTGATCCGGGACGGGCCTACGAGCAGTACTTC. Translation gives CAISDPGRAYEQYF.

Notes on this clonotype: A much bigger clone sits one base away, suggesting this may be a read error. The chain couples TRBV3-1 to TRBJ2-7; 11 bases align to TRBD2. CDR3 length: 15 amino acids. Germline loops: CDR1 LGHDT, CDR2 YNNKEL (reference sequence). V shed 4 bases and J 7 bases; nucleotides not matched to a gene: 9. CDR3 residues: CASSPLAGGRNEQYF. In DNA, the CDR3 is TGTGCCAGCAGCCCCCTAGCGGGGGGTAGAAATGAGCAGTACTTC.

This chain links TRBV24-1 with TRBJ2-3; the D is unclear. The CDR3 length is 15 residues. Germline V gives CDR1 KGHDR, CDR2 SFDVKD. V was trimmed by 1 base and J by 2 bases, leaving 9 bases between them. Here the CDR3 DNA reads TGTGCCACCAGTGATTTCGGCGGCTACACAGATACGCAGTATTTT. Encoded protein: CATSDFGGYTDTQYF.

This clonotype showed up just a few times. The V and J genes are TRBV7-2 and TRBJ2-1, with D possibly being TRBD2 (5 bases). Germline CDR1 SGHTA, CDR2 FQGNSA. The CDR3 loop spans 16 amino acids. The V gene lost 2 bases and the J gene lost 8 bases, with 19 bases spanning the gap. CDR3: CASSLTSAGLHYEQFF. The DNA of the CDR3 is TGTGCCAGCAGCTTAACTTCGGCAGGACTCCATTATGAGCAGTTCTTC.

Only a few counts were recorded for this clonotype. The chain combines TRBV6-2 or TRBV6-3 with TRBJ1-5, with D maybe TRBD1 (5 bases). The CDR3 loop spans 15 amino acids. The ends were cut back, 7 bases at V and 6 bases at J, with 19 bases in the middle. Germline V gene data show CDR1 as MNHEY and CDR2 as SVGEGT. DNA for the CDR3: TGTGCCAGCATGGGGGACGTTCACCCGGCTCAGCCCCAGCATTTT. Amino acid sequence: CASMGDVHPAQPQHF.